This TCR beta chain was profiled in a study of control samples from healthy donors and cancer patients. Assay: immunoSEQ multiplex PCR; the TCRdb copy retains only in-frame clones and omits some. The sample lists about 69,000 clones, roughly 80% occurring once. Sequencing used PBMCs. This TCR was recovered from a woman aged 45-59 years with lung cancer.

This CDR3 reads CASSPGQESSDGYTF. The CDR3 bases are TGCGCCAGCAGCCCTGGACAGGAATCCTCTGATGGCTACACCTTC. This sequence joins TRBV5-1 and TRBJ1-2, with 7 bases identical to TRBD1. J lost 6 bases, V lost 4 bases, and 12 bases had no gene match. This CDR3 has 15 residues. Germline values: CDR1 SGHRS, CDR2 YFSETQ. Full variable domain (remainder filled in from reference TRBV5-1 and TRBJ1-2): KAGVTQTPRYLIKTRGQQVTLSCSPISGHRSVSWYQQTPGQGLQFLFEYFSETQRNKGNFPGRFSGRQFSNSRSEMNVSTLELGDSALYLCASSPGQESSDGYTFGSGTRLTVV.